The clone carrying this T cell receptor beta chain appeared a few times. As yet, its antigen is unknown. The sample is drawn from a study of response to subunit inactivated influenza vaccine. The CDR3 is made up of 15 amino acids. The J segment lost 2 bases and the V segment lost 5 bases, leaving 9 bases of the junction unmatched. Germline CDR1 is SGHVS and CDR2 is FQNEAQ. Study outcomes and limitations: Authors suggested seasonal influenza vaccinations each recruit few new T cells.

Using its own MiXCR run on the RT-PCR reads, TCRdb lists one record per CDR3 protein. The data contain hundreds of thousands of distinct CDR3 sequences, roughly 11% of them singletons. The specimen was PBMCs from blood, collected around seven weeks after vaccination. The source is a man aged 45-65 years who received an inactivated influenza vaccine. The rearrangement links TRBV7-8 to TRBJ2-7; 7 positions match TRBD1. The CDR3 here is CASSSTGTVPYEQYF. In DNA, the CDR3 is TGTGCCAGCAGCAGTACCGGGACAGTACCCTACGAGCAGTACTTC. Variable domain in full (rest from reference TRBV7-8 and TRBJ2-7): GAGVSQSPRYKVAKRGQDVALRCDPISGHVSLFWYQQALGQGPEFLTYFQNEAQLDKSGLPSDRFFAERPEGSVSTLKIQRTQQEDSAVYLCASSSTGTVPYEQYFGPGTRLTVT.